Given below is one T cell receptor beta chain in context. Libraries were prepared by immunoSEQ multiplex PCR; TCRdb keeps only in-frame clonotypes and omits some of them. The repertoire has about 250,000 clones, approximately 80% of them found once; the top ten carry about an eighth. The data stem from a study of control samples from healthy donors and cancer patients. The TCR sequence derives from a woman aged 60 to 75 with lung cancer. Sequenced sample: PBMCs.

This CDR3 is CASSERQGNEKLFF. CDR3 DNA: TGTGCCAGCAGTGAAAGACAGGGGAATGAAAAACTGTTTTTT. This chain joins TRBV2 and TRBJ1-4, with 8 bases that match TRBD1. This CDR3 contains 14 residues. Germline CDR1 is SNHLY and CDR2 is FYNNEI. Germline trimming cut 2 bases from V and 5 bases from J; bases unmatched to any gene: 1.